The clone carrying this TCR beta chain was picked up a small number of times. This CDR3 region has 16 residues. PCR amplification relied on 60 Vbeta primers (plus 13 Jbeta primers). TCRdb's copy holds only in-frame clones and misses some; the assay was immunoSEQ multiplex PCR. The repertoire holds more than 90,000 clones, with 82% as singletons. These data belong to a study of cytomegalovirus exposure and HLA in healthy donors. The chain carries TRBV1 and TRBJ2-5; the D call TRBD2 from the table was never checked on the DNA. TRBV1 is classified as a pseudogene. Sequencing was carried out using PBMCs. The source of this sequence is a man aged 50 to 60 in good health and CMV-seronegative. The CDR3 nucleotides are TGCACCAGCAGCCCCCGCGGCGGCGGGGGCCAAGAGACCCAGTACTTC. Residues: CTSSPRGGGGQETQYF.